This TCR beta chain originates from a study of T cell responses to AZD1222 COVID-19 vaccine. As for this clone: The antigen remains unidentified.

The ends were cut back, 5 bases at V and 0 bases at J, with 14 bases in the middle. The CDR3 sequence is 15 residues long. The germline CDR1 and CDR2 sequences are SGHTA and FQGNSA. Only in-frame clones appear in the TCRdb table, and some are missing; sequencing was by immunoSEQ multiplex PCR. The data contain around 130,000 clones, 70% to 90% of them singletons. Researchers grouped second doses given at about 4 or about 12 weeks into one pool. Whole-study findings and limits: White British ancestry dominated among donors, who included more females, and clonal diversity was possibly underestimated. Baseline serostatus was positive in only a handful of AZD1222 recipients. Unmutated variant regions reportedly attract nearly half of all spike-specific TCRs.

This sample comprised peripheral blood, obtained 28 days after the second AZD1222 dose. This chain links TRBV7-2 with TRBJ2-7; TRBD1 is a possible D gene (6 bases). The sequence was obtained from an adult who received the AZD1222 COVID-19 vaccine. The CDR3 here is CASSPGQGLSYEQYF. The CDR3 nucleotides read TGTGCCAGCAGCCCGGGTCAGGGGCTCTCCTACGAGCAGTACTTC.